Listed here is a single T cell receptor beta chain. This clonotype showed up many times. Its target antigen remains unknown. Base qualities are not at hand, and no much larger clone is one base apart. Between the V and J ends, shortened by 5 bases and 3 bases respectively, the junction contains 19 bases. Looking up the germline V gene yields CDR1 SGHAT and CDR2 FQNNGV. From cysteine to phenylalanine, the CDR3 is 16 amino acids long. Only the CDR3 region is kept as DNA, spanning 48 bases read in frame from base 1. These data originate in a study of response to subunit inactivated influenza vaccine listed by TCRdb under 2018. With regard to the full study: Deep quantitative profiling of the T cell receptor repertoire was used in the study to follow responses to a trivalent subunit inactivated influenza vaccine. Paper-wide results and their limitations: The authors proposed that each seasonal influenza vaccination may bring in only a limited number of new T cells.

The library was produced with RT-PCR. Sequencing took place on an Illumina HiSeq 2500. Using fastp trimming at Q25 and MiXCR clonotype assembly, TCRdb reanalyzed the public sequencing data and kept in-frame beta chains. CDR3 protein sequences are deduplicated, and each keeps its most common genes and DNA. Across this sample there are over 150,000 distinct CDR3 sequences, with around 11% seen only once. The ten top clones hold roughly 40% of the sample. This receptor was obtained from a man between 50 and 75 years old who received an inactivated influenza vaccine. Donor details come from another sample of the same person, matched by shared clones. Specimen: CD8+ T cells sorted from PBMCs, collected around 25 months after vaccination. The V and J segments used are TRBV11-2 and TRBJ1-1; tentative D gene TRBD1, with 5 bases matching. CDR3 protein: CASSLRDWGPDTEAFF. The DNA sequence is TGTGCCAGCAGCCTCCGGGACTGGGGACCCGACACTGAAGCTTTCTTT.